These 9 T cell receptor beta chains came from one sample sequenced in a study of CD4 T cell repertoires in COVID-19. Method: immunoSEQ multiplex PCR; TCRdb's copy keeps in-frame clones and lacks some. The data hold more than 600 clones, with approximately 7.9% observed a single time. No antigens are known for them. Stimulation with autologous monocytes and recombinant SARS-CoV-2 spike or nucleoprotein produced proliferating antigen-reactive T cell lines. This material consisted of circulating follicular helper CD4+ T cells, cultured in vitro, taken after recovery from COVID-19. The receptor source for this set is a human donor who had COVID-19.

For this clone: A far larger clone is just one base off, so this is likely a read error. Additional DNA sequences in this sample encode the identical CDR3. The chain combines TRBV7-9 with TRBJ2-3; D possibly corresponds to TRBD2 (6 bases). The germline V gene has CDR1 SEHNR and CDR2 FQNEAQ (reference sequence). V was pared by 3 bases and J by 0 bases, with 7 bases between. The CDR3 runs 14 residues. Here the CDR3 DNA reads TGTGCCAGCAGCTTGGAGGGAAGCACAGATACGCAGTATTTT. It is translated as CASSLEGSTDTQYF.

This clone is deemed large. CDR3 bases: TGTGCCAGCTCACCAAGCCCCGGGACAGGCACTGGCTACACCTTC. This sequence encodes CASSPSPGTGTGYTF. The chain links TRBV18 to TRBJ1-2; 8 nucleotides agree with TRBD1. J gave up 7 bases and V 2 bases, and 9 bases lay outside the gene matches. Per the germline V gene, CDR1 is KGHSH and CDR2 is LQKENI. The CDR3 sequence is 15 residues long.

In this sample, this clone turned up a few times. V is TRBV7-2 and J is TRBJ2-5; D unclear. CDR3 length: 15 amino acids. The V end was cut by 1 base, the J end by 2 bases, with 11 bases between. Germline V gene sequence: CDR1 SGHTA, CDR2 FQGNSA. The CDR3 sequence: CASSLGGTKQETQYF. Here the CDR3 DNA reads TGTGCCAGCAGCTTAGGGGGAACCAAACAAGAGACCCAGTACTTC. Full variable domain (missing parts from reference TRBV7-2 and TRBJ2-5): GAGVSQSPSNKVTEKGKDVELRCDPISGHTALYWYRQSLGQGLEFLIYFQGNSAPDKSGLPSDRFSAERTGGSVSTLTIQRTQQEDSAVYLCASSLGGTKQETQYFGPGTRLLVL.

This clone counts as large (0.1 to 1%). The CDR3: CASSFGGKETQYF. CDR3 nucleotides: TGCGCCAGCAGCTTCGGCGGAAAAGAGACCCAGTACTTC. The J gene is TRBJ2-5, the V gene TRBV5-1; D uncertain. The CDR3 is made up of 13 amino acids. The V gene's germline CDR1 is SGHRS and CDR2 YFSETQ. V dropped 2 bases and J dropped 3 bases, with 8 bases sitting between them.

By share of the sample, this clone is medium-sized. The chain couples TRBV9 to TRBJ1-1; D not certain. CDR1 is SGDLS and CDR2 is YYNGEE in the germline V gene. This CDR3 is 14 amino acids long. V was pared by 4 bases and J by 2 bases, with 12 bases between. CDR3 sequence (DNA): TGTGCCAGCAGCAACGGACCAAGCAACACTGAAGCTTTCTTT. Amino acid sequence: CASSNGPSNTEAFF. The variable domain in full, with the rest retrieved from reference TRBV9 and TRBJ1-1, is DSGVTQTPKHLITATGQRVTLRCSPRSGDLSVYWYQQSLDQGLQFLIQYYNGEERAKGNILERFSAQQFPDLHSELNLSSLELGDSALYFCASSNGPSNTEAFFGQGTRLTVV.

This clone is termed large. The rearrangement joins TRBV10-3 to TRBJ2-1; 9 positions match TRBD2. This CDR3 comprises 18 residues. The germline V gene has CDR1 ENHRY and CDR2 SYGVKD. Germline trimming cut 4 bases from V and 8 bases from J; bases unmatched to any gene: 18. The CDR3 is CAISGPLRGGRGHDEQFF. The CDR3 nucleotides read TGTGCCATCAGTGGCCCTTTGCGGGGGGGCAGGGGACACGATGAGCAGTTCTTC.

In this sample, this clone is medium-sized. Sequence at one end of the junction differs from germline and may be a read error. The V and J genes are TRBV7-9 and TRBJ2-2; 10 bases fit TRBD2. Germline CDR1 SEHNR, CDR2 FQNEAQ (reference sequence). The CDR3 is 17 residues long. CDR3 amino acids: CASSGNPGLAKTGELFF. CDR3 coding DNA: TGTGCCAGCAGCGGCAACCCGGGACTAGCGAAGACCGGGGAGCTGTTTTTT. Looking up the rest from reference TRBV7-9 and TRBJ2-2 gives the full variable domain: DTGVSQNPRHKITKRGQNVTFRCDPISEHNRLYWYRQTLGQGPEFLTYFQNEAQLEKSRLLSDRFSAERPKGSFSTLEIQRTEQGDSAMYLCASSGNPGLAKTGELFFGEGSRLTVL.

This clone was counted a few times. The rearrangement links TRBV6-5 to TRBJ1-6; D call uncertain. V dropped 6 bases and J dropped 5 bases, with 11 bases sitting between them. The CDR3 is 14 residues long. Germline CDR1 MNHEY, CDR2 SVGAGI. Written as DNA, the CDR3 is TGTGCCAGCAGCCACCCGGAAGATAATTCACCCCTCCACTTT. It encodes CASSHPEDNSPLHF.

The gene calls are TRBV12-3 or TRBV12-4 and TRBJ2-3; no clear D gene. The CDR3 runs to 12 residues. With 4 bases removed from V and 2 bases from J, the gap between germline ends came to 4 bases. This CDR3 is CASSSHTDTQYF. CDR3 sequence (DNA): TGTGCCAGCAGTTCCCACACAGATACGCAGTATTTT.